This TCR beta chain was observed in a study of early T cells in non-severe SARS-CoV-2 infection. One entry per CDR3 protein, called by TCRdb with MiXCR from the 5' RACE reads. This sample has more than 25,000 distinct CDR3 sequences, with about 3% found just once. Sequenced material: whole blood. The sequence was collected from an adult who was a healthcare worker with PCR-confirmed SARS-CoV-2 infection or an uninfected control (not recorded which).

The CDR3 loop reads CSARTGAGELFF. Here the CDR3 DNA reads TGCAGTGCCAGGACAGGCGCCGGGGAGCTGTTTTTT. This rearrangement joins TRBV20-1 to TRBJ2-2, with 7 bases aligning to TRBD1. The CDR3 extends over 12 amino acids. V gave up 6 bases and J gave up 6 bases; unmatched junction bases: 4. The germline V gene has CDR1 DFQATT and CDR2 SNEGSKA (reference sequence).